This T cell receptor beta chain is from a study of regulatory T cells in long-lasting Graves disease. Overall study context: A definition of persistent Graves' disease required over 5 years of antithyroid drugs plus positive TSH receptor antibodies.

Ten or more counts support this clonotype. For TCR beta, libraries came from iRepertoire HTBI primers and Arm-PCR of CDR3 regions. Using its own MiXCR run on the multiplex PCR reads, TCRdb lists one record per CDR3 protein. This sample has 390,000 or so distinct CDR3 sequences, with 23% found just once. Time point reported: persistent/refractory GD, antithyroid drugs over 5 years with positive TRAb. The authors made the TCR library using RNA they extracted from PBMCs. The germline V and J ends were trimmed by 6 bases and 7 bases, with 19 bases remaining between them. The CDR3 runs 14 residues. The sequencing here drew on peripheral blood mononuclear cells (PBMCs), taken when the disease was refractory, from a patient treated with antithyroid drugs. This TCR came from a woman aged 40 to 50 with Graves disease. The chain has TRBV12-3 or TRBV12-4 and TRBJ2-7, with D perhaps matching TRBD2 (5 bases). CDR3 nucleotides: TGTGCCAGCAGCCGCCGGGGTATCTCGGCGGAGCAGTACTTC. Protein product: CASSRRGISAEQYF.